Included here is one TCR beta chain sequence, with context. These data belong to a study of identical twins. V lost 5 bases to trimming and J lost 3 bases, with 9 bases between them. The germline gives CDR1 SEHNR, CDR2 FQNEAQ (reference sequence). This CDR3 is 13 amino acids long. Unique molecular identifiers were in the cDNA, with template-switch universal primer binding. TCRdb recomputed calls from the 5' RACE reads with MiXCR, one row per CDR3 protein. The sample has about 200,000 distinct CDR3 sequences, about 6.7% seen once. A further study also used this sample, focusing on T cells expressing NK-cell markers. As that report states: In about six donors, dominant CD3+CD56+NKG2C+ clonotypes ranked among the top 10 CD8+ clonotypes.

What was sequenced was CD8+ T cells sorted from blood. J is TRBJ2-3 and V is TRBV7-9, with a possible D match to TRBD1 (6 bases). This receptor was taken from a woman aged 18-30 years in good health. The CDR3 sequence: CASSLQGTDTQYF. The CDR3 DNA is TGTGCCAGCAGCCTGCAGGGGACAGATACGCAGTATTTT.